These T cell receptor beta chains were read from a single sample in a study of early T cells in non-severe SARS-CoV-2 infection. One entry per CDR3 protein, called by TCRdb with MiXCR from the 5' RACE reads. The sample lists approximately 100,000 distinct CDR3 sequences; 16% were seen once. What was sequenced was whole blood. The receptors derive from an adult who was a healthcare worker with PCR-confirmed SARS-CoV-2 infection or an uninfected control (not recorded which). CDR3s include the opening cysteine and the closing phenylalanine or tryptophan. D genes are given only for firm matches.

TRBV7-2	NA	TRBJ1-2	CASSWFTF
TRBV9	NA	TRBJ2-1	CASSVEGWSSYNEQFF
TRBV4-2	NA	TRBJ2-7	CASSQGAYEQYF
TRBV12-3/TRBV12-4	TRBD1	TRBJ1-5	CASSSGTDNQPQHF
TRBV7-2	TRBD1	TRBJ2-1	CASSLGQGIEQFF
TRBV30	NA	TRBJ2-1	CAWSGGKRQFF
TRBV20-1	NA	TRBJ1-5	CSASVQGAQPQHF
TRBV18	NA	TRBJ2-3	CASSGISTDTQYF
TRBV4-3	NA	TRBJ2-3	CASSQEAVVGDTQYF
TRBV20-1	NA	TRBJ1-2	CSASPRGPLSYTF
TRBV7-2	TRBD1	TRBJ2-1	CASSWTGSSYNEQFF
TRBV6-5	TRBD1	TRBJ2-7	CASRKGTGGIRDQYF
TRBV7-9	NA	TRBJ2-7	CASSTDQFYEQYF
TRBV28	NA	TRBJ2-7	CASSGLSYEQYF
TRBV11-2	TRBD1	TRBJ2-7	CASSRGQGLRGEQYF
TRBV6-6	TRBD1	TRBJ2-2	CASSARTGRGTGELFF
TRBV29-1	NA	TRBJ2-7	CSAVHVGYEQYF
TRBV2	NA	TRBJ1-2	CATSRGGYTF
TRBV19	NA	TRBJ2-1	CASSIGGPAIYNEQFF
TRBV11-2	TRBD1	TRBJ2-7	CASSLVAGTGIRYEQYF
TRBV2	NA	TRBJ2-7	CASSGRKGVDEQYF
TRBV27	NA	TRBJ1-6	CASSLGGSNSPLHF
TRBV28	NA	TRBJ2-7	CASSPWDWISYEQYF
TRBV20-1	NA	TRBJ2-1	CSASYTGRNEQFF